Listed below are T cell receptor beta chains from one sample, sequenced in a study of blood T cell repertoires in COVID-19. Using immunoSEQ multiplex PCR, the repertoire was profiled, and TCRdb retains in-frame clones only, with some absent. The sample includes around 220,000 clones, approximately 80% of them seen just once. The sample consisted of peripheral blood. The receptor set was obtained from a woman aged 80 or over with active or convalescent COVID-19. The CDR3 runs from the conserved cysteine through the conserved F or W. The D gene is left open where the match is weak. Clone size is not always given. Where it is, it says once, few, many or a class for expanded clones.

>NA|NA|TRBV5-1|TRBJ2-2
TGCGCCAGCAGCTTACAGGACACCGGGGAGCTGTTTTTT
CASSLQDTGELFF
>NA|NA|TRBV4-1|TRBJ2-3
TGCGCCAGCAGCGTCCAGGATACGCAGTATTTT
CASSVQDTQYF
>NA|NA|TRBV30|TRBJ2-1
TGTGCCTGGAGTGTGAGTCTCTACAATGAGCAGTTCTTC
CAWSVSLYNEQFF
>few|NA|TRBV27|TRBJ1-2
TGTGCCAGCAGTTCCTTAGTTAACTATGGCTACACCTTC
CASSSLVNYGYTF
>NA|NA|TRBV7-2|TRBJ1-6
TGTGCCAGCAGCTCAAGACAGAATAATTCACCCCTCCACTTT
CASSSRQNNSPLHF
>NA|NA|TRBV28|TRBJ1-5
TGTGCCAGCAGTTTATCGCTAGGGGGCAATCAGCCCCAGCATTTT
CASSLSLGGNQPQHF
>NA|NA|TRBV3-1/TRBV3-2|TRBJ1-1
TGTGCCAGCAGCCGGGCAGGTGAGAACACTGAAGCTTTCTTT
CASSRAGENTEAFF
>NA|NA|TRBV6-5|TRBJ1-2
TGTGCCAGCAGTTACTCCATGGGCGCCAGGGAACAGGGCTACACCTTC
CASSYSMGAREQGYTF
>NA|TRBD1|TRBV28|TRBJ1-4
TGTGCCAGCAGGCGTGGGACAGCTGAAAAACTGTTTTTT
CASRRGTAEKLFF
>NA|TRBD2|TRBV3-1/TRBV3-2|TRBJ2-1
TGTGCCAGCAGCCGTAGCGGGGGGGGCTACAATGAGCAGTTCTTC
CASSRSGGGYNEQFF
>NA|TRBD1|TRBV15|TRBJ1-1
TGTGCCACCAGCACCGGGACAGGGGCCACTGAAGCTTTCTTT
CATSTGTGATEAFF
>NA|NA|TRBV2|TRBJ1-5
TGTGCCAGCAGTGAGAGAAATCAGCCCCAGCATTTT
CASSERNQPQHF
>few|TRBD2|TRBV7-9|TRBJ2-7
TGTGCCAGCAGCGGGGGAGGGACCTTCCCCTTCGAGCAGTACTTC
CASSGGGTFPFEQYF
>NA|TRBD1|TRBV14|TRBJ2-7
TGTGCCAGCAGCGTTCACAGGGGTGGCGAGCAGTACTTC
CASSVHRGGEQYF
>NA|NA|TRBV11-2|TRBJ1-2
TGTGCCAGCAGCCCACGCCCAGACTATGGCTACACCTTC
CASSPRPDYGYTF
>once|TRBD1|TRBV2|TRBJ2-7
TGTGCCAGCAGTCAAGGGGGACAGGGGGCGGGTGAGCAGTACTTC
CASSQGGQGAGEQYF
>NA|NA|TRBV7-2|TRBJ2-5
TGTGCCAGCAGCTTGGCGGGGCCCACTCGAGAGACCCAGTACTTC
CASSLAGPTRETQYF
>NA|NA|TRBV6-1|TRBJ1-3
TGTGCCAGCTCCTCCCCCAGGGTAGGAAACACCATATATTTT
CASSSPRVGNTIYF
>once|TRBD2|TRBV6-5|TRBJ2-5
TGTGCCAGCAGTACCGGGACTAGCCAAGAGACCCAGTACTTC
CASSTGTSQETQYF
>few|TRBD1|TRBV18|TRBJ2-7
TGTGCCAGCACTAAATACCGGGACAGCCTCTACGAGCAGTACTTC
CASTKYRDSLYEQYF
>NA|NA|TRBV5-1|TRBJ2-3
TGCGCCAGCAGCTTGGGGGTAGCGGTCGGAACAGATACGCAGTATTTT
CASSLGVAVGTDTQYF
>NA|NA|TRBV5-1|TRBJ2-2
TGCGCCAGCACAGGGACCGGGGAGCTGTTTTTT
CASTGTGELFF
>once|NA|TRBV7-2|TRBJ2-7
TGTGCCAGCGATTTTACAGGGGGGGCTCCCTACGAGCAGTACTTC
CASDFTGGAPYEQYF
>few|TRBD1|TRBV29-1|TRBJ2-7
TGCAGCGCCGGGACAGGGGCGTACGAGCAGTACTTC
CSAGTGAYEQYF
>NA|NA|TRBV6-1|TRBJ1-1
TGTGCCAGCAGTGAATCCACCCCGAGAACTGAAGCTTTCTTT
CASSESTPRTEAFF
>NA|TRBD1|TRBV4-1|TRBJ1-5
TGCGCCAGCAGCCTCGCTTCCGGGACAGAATTTAATCAGCCCCAGCATTTT
CASSLASGTEFNQPQHF
>NA|TRBD2|TRBV19|TRBJ2-3
TGTGCCAGTACCCCCGGGAGGCGGGGGTTCACAGATACGCAGTATTTT
CASTPGRRGFTDTQYF
>NA|TRBD2|TRBV5-1|TRBJ2-3
TGCGCCAGCAGCCGCGGAACGACTAGCGGGGGGGCAGATACGCAGTATTTT
CASSRGTTSGGADTQYF
>NA|TRBD2|TRBV5-4|TRBJ2-5
TGTGCCAGCAGCCCCGCCCGCTGGGTCGGGGAGGGAGAGACCCAGTACTTC
CASSPARWVGEGETQYF
>NA|NA|TRBV5-6|TRBJ1-1
TGTGCCAGCAGCTTGAGGTGGGGGGGGCAAAGTAACCCTGAAGCTTTCTTT
CASSLRWGGQSNPEAFF
>NA|TRBD1|TRBV6-5|TRBJ1-4
TGTGCCAGCAGCTTGGGACAGGGGACAGAAAAACTGTTTTTT
CASSLGQGTEKLFF
>NA|NA|TRBV10-3|TRBJ2-7
TGTGCCATCAGTGAGGTAGACTTTAGCTCCTACGAGCAGTACTTC
CAISEVDFSSYEQYF
>NA|TRBD1|TRBV5-1|TRBJ2-2
TGCGCCAGCAGCCACAGGGGGGTCCCCGGGGAGCTGTTTTTT
CASSHRGVPGELFF
>NA|NA|TRBV6-2/TRBV6-3|TRBJ2-5
TGTGCCAGCAGCCTACGGCAAGTTCTAGCTCTCCAAGAGACCCAGTACTTC
CASSLRQVLALQETQYF
>NA|NA|TRBV11-2|TRBJ2-3
TGTGCCAGCAGCTTACGCGGGGTCCCAGATACGCAGTATTTT
CASSLRGVPDTQYF
>NA|NA|TRBV2|TRBJ1-2
TGTGCCAGCAGTGCATCCGGGACATCTGGCTACACCTTC
CASSASGTSGYTF
>NA|TRBD1|TRBV5-8|TRBJ1-1
TGTGCCAGCAGCCTTACCTTCACAGGGGGCACTGAAGCTTTCTTT
CASSLTFTGGTEAFF
>few|NA|TRBV2|TRBJ1-1
TGTGCCAGCACCAGGCAGGGTTTTGGTAGCACTGAAGCTTTCTTT
CASTRQGFGSTEAFF
>NA|NA|TRBV14|TRBJ1-2
TGTGCCAGCAGCCAAGCGCGGGGTTATGGCTACACCTTC
CASSQARGYGYTF
>NA|NA|TRBV2|TRBJ1-6
TGTGCCAGCAGTGTCCAGGGGCGATCCAATTCACCCCTCCACTTT
CASSVQGRSNSPLHF
>NA|NA|TRBV5-1|TRBJ2-3
TGCGCCAGCAGCGAACCTCAGGGTACGCAGTATTTT
CASSEPQGTQYF